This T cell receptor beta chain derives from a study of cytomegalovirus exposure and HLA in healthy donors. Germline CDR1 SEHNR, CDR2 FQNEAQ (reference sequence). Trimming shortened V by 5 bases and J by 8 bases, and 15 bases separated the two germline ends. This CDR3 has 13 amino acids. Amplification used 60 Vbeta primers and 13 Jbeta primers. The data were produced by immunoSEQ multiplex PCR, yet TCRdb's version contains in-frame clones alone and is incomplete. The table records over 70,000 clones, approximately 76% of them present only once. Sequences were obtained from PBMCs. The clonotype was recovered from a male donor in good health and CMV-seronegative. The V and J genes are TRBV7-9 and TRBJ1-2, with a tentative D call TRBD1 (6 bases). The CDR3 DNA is TGTGCCAGCAGCGACGGGGGGGCGCGGGGCTACACCTTC. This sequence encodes CASSDGGARGYTF.